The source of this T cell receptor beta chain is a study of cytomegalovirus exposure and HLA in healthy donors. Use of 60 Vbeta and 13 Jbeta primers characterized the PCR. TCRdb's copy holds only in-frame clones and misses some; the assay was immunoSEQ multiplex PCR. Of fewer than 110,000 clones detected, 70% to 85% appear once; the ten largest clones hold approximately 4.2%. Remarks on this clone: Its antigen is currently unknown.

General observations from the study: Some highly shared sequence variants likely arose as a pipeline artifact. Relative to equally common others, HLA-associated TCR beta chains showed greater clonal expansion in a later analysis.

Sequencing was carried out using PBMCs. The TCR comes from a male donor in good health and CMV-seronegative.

The CDR3 spells CSVGGTVSGANVLTF. CDR3 in DNA: TGCAGCGTTGGAGGGACAGTCTCTGGGGCCAACGTCCTGACTTTC. The chain is built from TRBV29-1 and TRBJ2-6, with 7 bases matching TRBD1. The V segment lost 4 bases and the J segment 0 bases; nucleotides outside the gene matches: 3. In germline, CDR1 is SQVTM, CDR2 ANQGSEA. The length of the CDR3 is 15 residues.